This T cell receptor beta chain was identified in a study of Ad26.COV2.S vaccination and SARS-CoV-2 variants. In the study overall: Into the muscle, Ad26.COV2.S was dosed once or twice, 56 days apart. General study results and limits: The study found higher spike-specific TCR breadth in vaccine than placebo recipients.

Germline V lookup: CDR1 SEHNR, CDR2 FQNEAQ (reference sequence). V was clipped by 5 bases and J by 2 bases, with 13 bases between them. CDR3 size: 14 residues. Treatment here: about 20 received Ad26.COV2.S at low or high dose, single or two shots; about five received placebo; per-sample allocation not given. Each sample was drawn 63 days after the first injection (of vaccine or placebo). Sequenced by immunoSEQ multiplex PCR; TCRdb stores in-frame clones only, minus some. The sample holds approximately 300,000 clones, 70% to 90% seen once. Comments on this clone: Antigen specificity is unknown.

The sequencing here drew on peripheral blood, taken in a trial of Ad26.COV2.S vaccine versus placebo. This sequence was found in a person aged 18 to 59 who received the Ad26.COV2.S COVID-19 vaccine or a placebo. This rearrangement joins TRBV7-9 to TRBJ2-7, with D possibly being TRBD1 (7 bases). Here the CDR3 reads CASSGGTAAYEQYF. The CDR3 DNA reads TGTGCCAGCAGCGGAGGGACAGCCGCCTACGAGCAGTACTTC.